The 24 T cell receptor beta chains listed next were all sequenced from one sample in a study of T cells after posttransplantation cyclophosphamide. This table comes from immunoSEQ multiplex PCR, and its TCRdb copy is limited to in-frame clones, with some not included. This sample has about 4,200 clones, with approximately 78% found just once. Treatment was busulfan-fludarabine conditioning, a marrow graft, and cyclophosphamide on days +3 and +4. The sample consisted of PBMCs, taken after an allogeneic stem cell transplant with post-transplant cyclophosphamide. Receptors were obtained from a female patient aged 50-65 years who received an allogeneic stem cell transplant from a related donor, was CMV-positive, and had no GVHD. Some T cells may be the graft donor's.

This clone came up once. The V call is TRBV6-1, the J call TRBJ2-5; D not certain. With 5 bases removed from V and 5 bases from J, the gap between germline ends came to 6 bases. The germline V gene has CDR1 MNHNS and CDR2 SASEGT. CDR3 length: 11 amino acids. CDR3 sequence reads: CASSFTETQYF. The CDR3 DNA reads as TGTGCCAGCAGTTTCACTGAGACCCAGTACTTC.

The rearrangement joins TRBV6-1 to TRBJ2-2; TRBD1 agrees at 7 bases. The germline CDR1 and CDR2 sequences are MNHNS and SASEGT. The CDR3 is 14 residues long. V dropped 6 bases and J dropped 5; count of bases not matched to a gene: 6. The CDR3 protein is CASRLDRDTGELFF. As DNA, the CDR3 is TGTGCCAGCAGACTCGACAGGGATACCGGGGAGCTGTTTTTT.

V usage is TRBV10-3 and J usage is TRBJ2-7; TRBD2 agrees at 8 bases. Germline trimming cut 7 bases from V and 6 bases from J; bases unmatched to any gene: 5. The CDR3 totals 12 residues. The V gene's germline CDR1 is ENHRY and CDR2 SYGVKD. CDR3: CAITGGDGEQYF. Here the CDR3 DNA reads TGTGCCATCACCGGGGGGGACGGCGAGCAGTACTTC.

The chain links TRBV4-1 to TRBJ1-1; perhaps TRBD1 as D (5 bases). Trimming took off 3 bases at V and 5 bases at J, with 10 bases between the two ends. Germline V CDR1 and CDR2: MGHRA, YSYEKL. The CDR3 totals 13 residues. Written as DNA, the CDR3 is TGCGCCAGCAGCCATGGGGGGGAAACTGAAGCTTTCTTT. Translated: CASSHGGETEAFF.

This clone was counted a few times. V and J are TRBV14 and TRBJ1-1; D may be TRBD1 (6 bases). This CDR3 is built from 14 residues. Germline values: CDR1 SGHDN, CDR2 FVKESK. Trimming stripped 5 bases from V and 0 bases from J, with 10 bases between. The CDR3 loop is CASSTGQMNTEAFF. DNA for the CDR3: TGTGCCAGCAGCACTGGACAGATGAACACTGAAGCTTTCTTT.

The genes are TRBV28 and TRBJ1-5; maybe TRBD1 (6 bases). The CDR3 loop spans 16 amino acids. V gave up 2 bases and J gave up 0 bases, with 11 bases separating them. Germline lookup yields CDR1 MDHEN and CDR2 SYDVKM. CDR3 region: CASSLTGQYSNQPQHF. As DNA, the CDR3 is TGTGCCAGCAGTTTAACCGGACAGTATAGCAATCAGCCCCAGCATTTT.

This clone was recorded only once. This chain joins TRBV11-2 and TRBJ2-2; D uncertain. V was cut by 5 bases and J by 2 bases, with 9 bases left in between. This CDR3 spans 14 amino acids. Germline V gene data show CDR1 as SGHAT and CDR2 as FQNNGV. The DNA of the CDR3 is TGTGCCAGCAGCCTCGAGGTCAACACCGGGGAGCTGTTTTTT. Protein sequence: CASSLEVNTGELFF.

The chain uses TRBV5-6 and TRBJ2-1; the match to TRBD2 covers 7 bases. V shed 0 bases, J shed 6 bases, and the junction held 3 bases outside the gene matches. This CDR3 has 14 amino acids. CDR1 and CDR2 (germline): SGHDT, YYEEEE. The CDR3: CASSLEGGVNEQFF. The CDR3 DNA reads as TGTGCCAGCAGCTTGGAGGGAGGGGTCAATGAGCAGTTCTTC.

The genes are TRBV5-6 and TRBJ1-1; D ambiguous. Germline-derived CDR1 and CDR2 are SGHDT and YYEEEE. The CDR3 spans 15 residues. The V and J ends lost 4 bases and 0 bases respectively, with 13 bases between them. The CDR3 spells CASSLMGGVNTEAFF. CDR3 nucleotide sequence: TGTGCCAGCAGCCTAATGGGCGGGGTGAACACTGAAGCTTTCTTT.

In DNA form, the CDR3 reads TGTGCCAGCAGCCCACAGGGGGAGACCCAGTACTTC. Its protein product is CASSPQGETQYF. The chain carries TRBV7-6 and TRBJ2-5; 7 bases line up with TRBD1. The CDR3 has 12 residues. Unmatched junction bases numbered 2, after V lost 5 bases and J lost 5 bases. From germline, CDR1 is SGHVS and CDR2 FNYEAQ.

The sample holds a few counts of this clone. The chain joins TRBV19 to TRBJ2-5; 8 bases align to TRBD1. Germline lookup yields CDR1 LNHDA and CDR2 SQIVND (reference sequence). J gave up 2 bases and V 5 bases, and 7 bases lay outside the gene matches. The CDR3 sequence is 15 residues long. The CDR3 DNA sequence: TGTGCCAGTAGTCCCCCCGACAGGGGTCAAGAGACCCAGTACTTC. The encoded protein is CASSPPDRGQETQYF.

This chain uses TRBV4-1 with TRBJ1-1, with D perhaps matching TRBD1 (5 bases). In germline, CDR1 is MGHRA, CDR2 YSYEKL. The CDR3 has 17 amino acids. Trimming shortened V by 4 bases and J by 4 bases, and 22 bases separated the two germline ends. This CDR3 is CASSPTMALRAGTEAFF. CDR3 nucleotides: TGCGCCAGCAGCCCCACTATGGCGCTCAGGGCTGGCACTGAAGCTTTCTTT.

The rearrangement joins TRBV2 to TRBJ1-4, with D maybe TRBD1 (6 bases). Looked up from germline, CDR1 is SNHLY and CDR2 is FYNNEI. Trimming stripped 6 bases from V and 13 bases from J, with 15 bases between. The CDR3 runs to 12 residues. The CDR3 loop reads CASRPTGIILFF. For the CDR3, the DNA is TGTGCCAGCAGGCCCACAGGGATTATACTGTTTTTT.

V usage is TRBV4-1 and J usage is TRBJ1-2; TRBD1 agrees at 10 bases. Trimming removed 1 base from V and 6 bases from J; junction bases left unmatched: 5. CDR1 is MGHRA and CDR2 is YSYEKL in the germline V gene. There are 15 residues in the CDR3. The CDR3 DNA follows: TGCGCCAGCAGCCAAGCGGACAGGGGGTGGAATGGCTACACCTTC. It translates to CASSQADRGWNGYTF.

In DNA form, the CDR3 reads TGTGCCATCAGTGAGTCCCCCCTTGGAGCGGGAGTGCACAATGAGCAGTTCTTC. It translates to CAISESPLGAGVHNEQFF. The V gene is TRBV10-3, the J gene TRBJ2-1; the match to TRBD2 covers 8 bases. Trimming at V came to 0 bases and at J to 5 bases, leaving 12 bases not matched to a gene. Germline V gene data show CDR1 as ENHRY and CDR2 as SYGVKD. The CDR3 has 18 residues.

This clone was counted between two and nine times. The genes are TRBV11-2 and TRBJ1-2; 7 bases are shared with TRBD1. Germline trimming cut 1 base from V and 7 bases from J; bases unmatched to any gene: 6. The CDR3 runs to 14 residues. Looked up from germline, CDR1 is SGHAT and CDR2 is FQNNGV. For the CDR3, the DNA is TGTGCCAGCAGCTTAGCGGGGCGACAGGGTGGCTACACCTTC. Its translation is CASSLAGRQGGYTF.

V usage is TRBV9 and J usage is TRBJ2-3, with TRBD2 as a possible D gene (6 bases). V was trimmed by 0 bases and J by 1 base, leaving 15 bases between them. The CDR3 runs 17 residues. Germline CDR1 and CDR2: SGDLS and YYNGEE. The CDR3 sequence: CASSVGAGHSRTDTQYF. CDR3 in DNA: TGTGCCAGCAGCGTAGGAGCGGGTCATAGCCGCACAGATACGCAGTATTTT.

By share, this clone counts as medium-sized. The chain has TRBV11-2 and TRBJ2-7, with TRBD1 matching over 7 bases. The length of the CDR3 is 15 residues. Germline V CDR1 and CDR2: SGHAT, FQNNGV. J lost 4 bases, V lost 0 bases, and 6 bases had no gene match. CDR3 loop: CASSLETGQSYEQYF. CDR3 coding DNA: TGTGCCAGCAGCTTAGAAACGGGACAGTCGTACGAGCAGTACTTC.

The chain couples TRBV5-4 to TRBJ1-1; D unclear. In germline, CDR1 is SGHNT, CDR2 YYREEE (reference sequence). The CDR3 sequence is 13 residues long. V gave up 7 bases and J gave up 3 bases, with 13 bases separating them. The chain's CDR3 is CASLSSTDTEAFF. CDR3 coding DNA: TGTGCCAGCCTCTCTTCTACGGACACTGAAGCTTTCTTT. Together with reference TRBV5-4 and TRBJ1-1, the CDR3 gives the full variable domain: ETGVTQSPTHLIKTRGQQVTLRCSSQSGHNTVSWYQQALGQGPQFIFQYYREEENGRGNFPPRFSGLQFPNYSSELNVNALELDDSALYLCASLSSTDTEAFFGQGTRLTVV.

The J gene is TRBJ1-5, the V gene TRBV19; D is ambiguous. This CDR3 contains 15 residues. Per the germline V gene, CDR1 is LNHDA and CDR2 is SQIVND (reference sequence). V gave up 8 bases and J gave up 0 bases, with 14 bases separating them. DNA of the CDR3: TGTGCCAGTGCAGACTATACCAATAGCAATCAGCCCCAGCATTTT. This codes for CASADYTNSNQPQHF.

V gene TRBV27 combines with J gene TRBJ2-3, with 7 bases fitting TRBD2. Germline CDR1 reads MNHEY; CDR2 reads SMNVEV (reference sequence). The CDR3 is 15 amino acids. The V gene end was trimmed by 10 bases and the J gene end by 2 bases; junction bases not matched to a gene: 12. The CDR3 reads CATSSASGYTDTQYF. As DNA, the CDR3 is TGTGCCACCTCTTCGGCTAGCGGCTACACAGATACGCAGTATTTT.

The CDR3 sequence is CASGTVKNIQYF. CDR3 DNA: TGTGCCAGCGGGACAGTCAAAAACATTCAGTACTTC. The rearrangement uses TRBV27 and TRBJ2-4; 7 bases are a match to TRBD1. V lost 8 bases, J lost 3 bases, and 1 base stayed unmatched. Germline lookup yields CDR1 MNHEY and CDR2 SMNVEV (reference sequence). CDR3 length equals 12 residues.

The V gene is TRBV15, the J gene TRBJ2-1, with D perhaps matching TRBD2 (5 bases). The CDR3 extends over 16 amino acids. Looked up from germline, CDR1 is LNHNV and CDR2 is YYDKDF (reference sequence). V lost 3 bases and J lost 8, with 20 bases in between. CDR3 residues: CATSSRGSMRQDEQFF. The DNA for the CDR3 is TGTGCCACCAGCAGTAGAGGGTCTATGCGCCAAGATGAGCAGTTCTTC. The full variable domain, its missing parts supplied by reference TRBV15 and TRBJ2-1, is DAMVIQNPRYQVTQFGKPVTLSCSQTLNHNVMYWYQQKSSQAPKLLFHYYDKDFNNEADTPDNFQSRRPNTSFCFLDIRSPGLGDTAMYLCATSSRGSMRQDEQFFGPGTRLTVL.

The chain links TRBV11-2 to TRBJ2-5, with a possible D match to TRBD1 (5 bases). CDR1 SGHAT and CDR2 FQNNGV come from the germline V gene. The CDR3 sequence is 17 residues long. Trimming removed 0 bases at V and 5 bases at J, with 19 bases between. CDR3 in amino acids: CASSLEGRAKIGETQYF. CDR3 DNA sequence: TGTGCCAGCAGCTTAGAGGGCAGGGCCAAAATCGGGGAGACCCAGTACTTC.